These 17 T cell receptor beta chains were sequenced from one sample in a study of blood T cell repertoires in COVID-19. Measured with immunoSEQ multiplex PCR; TCRdb has only the in-frame clones, and not every one. The table lists 200,000 to 300,000 clones, 85% of them singletons, with over 5.5% in the top ten. The sequenced sample was peripheral blood. The receptors originated from a woman aged 60 to 75 with active or convalescent COVID-19.

Concerning this clone: The sample contains more than one DNA sequence encoding this CDR3. The chain carries TRBV5-1 and TRBJ1-2, with TRBD1 matching 8 bases. Germline-derived CDR1 and CDR2 are SGHRS and YFSETQ. The CDR3 is 16 amino acids. Unmatched junction bases numbered 11, after V lost 4 bases and J lost 3 bases. CDR3 in amino acids: CASSVSGTGGHYGYTF. The CDR3 DNA sequence: TGCGCCAGCAGCGTATCTGGGACAGGCGGCCACTATGGCTACACCTTC.

This rearrangement joins TRBV19 to TRBJ1-6, with D maybe TRBD1 (5 bases). The germline V and J ends were trimmed by 3 bases and 4 bases, with 10 bases remaining between them. The germline V gene has CDR1 LNHDA and CDR2 SQIVND (reference sequence). The CDR3 is 15 residues long. The CDR3 loop reads CASSMGREYNSPLHF. The CDR3, as DNA: TGTGCCAGTAGTATGGGCAGGGAATATAATTCACCCCTCCACTTT.

Written as DNA, the CDR3 is TGCGCCAGCAGCTTGGGGCTAGCGGGAGGGGTGGATACGCAGTATTTT. Translating it yields CASSLGLAGGVDTQYF. The chain couples TRBV5-1 to TRBJ2-3; 12 nucleotides agree with TRBD2. V shed 0 bases and J 6 bases; nucleotides not matched to a gene: 5. Germline values: CDR1 SGHRS, CDR2 YFSETQ. CDR3 size: 16 residues.

This clone came up once. The genes are TRBV7-8 and TRBJ2-7; TRBD2 might be the D (6 bases). The germline V gene encodes CDR1 SGHVS and CDR2 FQNEAQ. CDR3 length: 15 amino acids. V shed 1 base and J shed 0 bases, with 10 bases lying between them. The CDR3 sequence: CASSLGGTGSYEQYF. DNA for the CDR3: TGTGCCAGCAGCTTAGGGGGGACTGGCTCCTACGAGCAGTACTTC.

This clone turned up a few times. V gene TRBV10-1 combines with J gene TRBJ2-2, with D perhaps TRBD2 (7 bases). The CDR3 is made up of 16 amino acids. Per the germline V gene, CDR1 is WNHNN and CDR2 is SYGVQD (reference sequence). The V end lost 2 bases, the J end lost 6 bases, and 16 bases lay between the germline ends. The CDR3 protein is CASSERGTNPAGELFF. In DNA form, the CDR3 reads TGCGCCAGCAGTGAGAGGGGGACTAATCCGGCCGGGGAGCTGTTTTTT.

With regard to this clone: One end of the junction is discordant with germline, which a read error may explain. The chain has TRBV11-3 and TRBJ2-7; TRBD1 agrees at 10 bases. Per the germline V gene, CDR1 is SGHNT and CDR2 is YENEEA. This CDR3 comprises 13 residues. CDR3 sequence (DNA): TGTGCCAGCAGCTTATTCTCCGGGACAGGGGACGTCTTC. Encoded protein: CASSLFSGTGDVF.

This chain joins TRBV5-4 and TRBJ2-3; a possible D gene is TRBD2 (5 bases). Germline V lookup: CDR1 SGHNT, CDR2 YYREEE (reference sequence). The CDR3 is 16 residues long. Trimming left V 4 bases short and J 0 bases short, with 15 bases between. The CDR3 spells CASSPMGVISTDTQYF. The CDR3 bases are TGTGCCAGCAGCCCCATGGGAGTGATTAGCACAGATACGCAGTATTTT.

The rearrangement links TRBV4-2 to TRBJ1-2, with D perhaps TRBD1 (5 bases). This CDR3 has 15 residues. V was clipped by 1 base and J by 0 bases, with 9 bases between them. Germline lookup yields CDR1 LGHNA and CDR2 YNFKEQ. The DNA of the CDR3 is TGTGCCAGCAGCCAAGCTACAGGTGCTAACTATGGCTACACCTTC. This encodes CASSQATGANYGYTF.

The chain joins TRBV3-1 (or the pseudogene TRBV3-2) to TRBJ1-6; 9 bases are a match to TRBD1. Germline CDR1 is LGHDT and CDR2 is YNNKEL (reference sequence). V lost 1 base, J lost 10 bases, and 2 bases stayed unmatched. There are 14 residues in the CDR3. The CDR3 bases are TGTGCCAGCAGCCAAGGGACAGGGGCCTCACCCCTCCACTTT. It yields the protein CASSQGTGASPLHF.

The chain employs TRBV3-1 (or the pseudogene TRBV3-2) and TRBJ1-1; tentatively, D is TRBD1 (5 bases). The germline V gene encodes CDR1 LGHDT and CDR2 YNNKEL (reference sequence). This CDR3 region has 14 residues. Trimming stripped 1 base from V and 3 bases from J, with 9 bases between. The CDR3 DNA is TGTGCCAGCAGCCAAGTTGAAGGGGACACTGAAGCTTTCTTT. It yields the protein CASSQVEGDTEAFF.

This chain connects TRBV7-9 to TRBJ1-2; unclear D gene. The CDR3 has 15 residues. V was cut by 5 bases and J by 3 bases, with 16 bases left in between. CDR1 and CDR2 from the germline V gene are SEHNR and FQNEAQ (reference sequence). The CDR3 nucleotides are TGTGCCAGCAGCCGCCGGGCGGGGATGGACTATGGCTACACCTTC. Its protein is CASSRRAGMDYGYTF.

The chain joins TRBV11-3 to TRBJ2-7; D is perhaps TRBD2 (5 bases). The germline V gene encodes CDR1 SGHNT and CDR2 YENEEA. The CDR3 sequence is 15 residues long. Trimming pared 1 base from V and 6 bases from J, leaving 16 bases between. The CDR3 is CASSLGAEGSLEQYF. The CDR3 DNA reads as TGTGCCAGCAGCTTAGGGGCCGAGGGAAGCCTCGAGCAGTACTTC.

The chain uses TRBV6-6 and TRBJ1-1; tentatively, D is TRBD1 (6 bases). V gave up 7 bases and J gave up 2 bases, with 17 bases separating them. From germline, CDR1 is MNHNY and CDR2 SVGAGI (reference sequence). This CDR3 contains 15 residues. Here the CDR3 reads CASKDSVRPNTEAFF. Here the CDR3 DNA reads TGTGCCAGCAAGGACAGCGTACGGCCCAACACTGAAGCTTTCTTT.

V is TRBV18 and J is TRBJ1-2; TRBD1 matches at 7 bases. Germline V gene lookup returns CDR1 KGHSH and CDR2 LQKENI. The J segment lost 10 bases and the V segment lost 0 bases, leaving 8 bases of the junction unmatched. The CDR3 spans 14 residues. The CDR3 DNA sequence: TGTGCCAGCTCACCACCAACGGACAGGACCTCCTACACCTTC. It specifies CASSPPTDRTSYTF.

The chain recombines TRBV15 with TRBJ1-5, with D tentatively TRBD1 (5 bases). From germline, CDR1 is LNHNV and CDR2 YYDKDF (reference sequence). V dropped 0 bases and J dropped 7 bases, with 13 bases sitting between them. CDR3 length: 15 residues. CDR3 in DNA: TGTGCCACCAGCAGAGATTTAGGGGAAGGGCAGCCCCAGCATTTT. This sequence encodes CATSRDLGEGQPQHF. Drawing the rest from reference TRBV15 and TRBJ1-5, the complete variable domain is DAMVIQNPRYQVTQFGKPVTLSCSQTLNHNVMYWYQQKSSQAPKLLFHYYDKDFNNEADTPDNFQSRRPNTSFCFLDIRSPGLGDTAMYLCATSRDLGEGQPQHFGDGTRLSIL.

J is TRBJ2-1 and V is TRBV11-3; TRBD2 matches at 10 bases. The CDR3 consists of 16 residues. In germline, CDR1 is SGHNT, CDR2 YENEEA. V shed 0 bases and J 3 bases; nucleotides not matched to a gene: 2. The CDR3 DNA follows: TGTGCCAGCAGCTTAGAAGGGACTAGCGTCTACAATGAGCAGTTCTTC. It encodes CASSLEGTSVYNEQFF.

The V and J genes are TRBV30 and TRBJ1-1, with D perhaps TRBD1 (5 bases). V lost 3 bases, J lost 0 bases, and 11 bases lay in between. The CDR3 totals 14 residues. CDR1 and CDR2 (germline): GTSNPN, SVGIG (reference sequence). DNA of the CDR3: TGTGCCTGGAGCTCCCAGGGTGTGAACACTGAAGCTTTCTTT. Amino acid sequence: CAWSSQGVNTEAFF.